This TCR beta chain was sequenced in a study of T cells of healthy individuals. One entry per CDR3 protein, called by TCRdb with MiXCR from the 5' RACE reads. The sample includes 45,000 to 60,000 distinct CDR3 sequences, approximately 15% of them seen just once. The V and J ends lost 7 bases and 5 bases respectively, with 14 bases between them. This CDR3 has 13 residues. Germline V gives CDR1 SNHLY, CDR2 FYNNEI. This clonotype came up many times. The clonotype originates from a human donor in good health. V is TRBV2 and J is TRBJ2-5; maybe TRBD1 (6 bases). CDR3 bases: TGTGCCAGCACCGTTGGACAGAGGGAGACCCAGTACTTC. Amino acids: CASTVGQRETQYF.